This T cell receptor beta chain emerged from a study of shared T cell receptors in the human thymus. Trimming left V 10 bases short and J 8 bases short, with 17 bases between. Germline V gene lookup returns CDR1 MNHEY and CDR2 SVGAGI. CDR3 size: 12 residues. The protocol was immunoSEQ multiplex PCR, while the TCRdb copy is restricted to in-frame clones and leaves out a portion. Seen here are around 730,000 clones, 75% to 90% observed once, and the top ten hold approximately 0.01%. This same sample was also taken into another study, of human thymus T cells. As reported in that work: Corrective cardiac surgery supplied the resected thymus tissue.

Sequences were obtained from thymocytes. This rearrangement joins TRBV6-5 to TRBJ1-2; TRBD1 is a possible D gene (6 bases). The clonotype originates from a girl less than two years old with a congenital heart defect. The CDR3 region has the DNA TGTGCCATCAAGGACAGTGGCTGGGGCTACACCTTC. As protein: CAIKDSGWGYTF.